This is a list of T cell receptor beta chains from one sample in a study of shared clonotypes between healthy human individuals. Sequenced by immunoSEQ multiplex PCR; TCRdb stores in-frame clones only, minus some. The sample contains nearly 750,000 clones, about two thirds of which appear only once. Sequenced material: memory CD4+ T cells sorted from blood. These receptors were taken from a woman aged 25 to 45 in good health. CDR3s include the opening cysteine and the closing phenylalanine or tryptophan. A D gene is named only where the DNA matches it firmly. Not all rows give a size; the values are once, few, many and, for expanded clones, a class.

D: -
length: 13
J: TRBJ2-5
size: -
V: TRBV2
CDR3: CASTRGRAETQYF
DNA: TGTGCCAGCACCAGGGGAAGGGCAGAGACCCAGTACTTC

D: -
length: 15
J: TRBJ2-7
size: -
V: TRBV10-2
CDR3: CATSPGSTPGYEQYF
DNA: TGCGCCACCTCCCCCGGGAGTACTCCCGGGTACGAGCAGTACTTC

D: -
length: 11
J: TRBJ1-2
size: -
V: TRBV29-1
CDR3: CSVGRIYGYTF
DNA: TGCAGCGTTGGGCGGATCTATGGCTACACCTTC

D: -
length: 12
J: TRBJ1-1
size: -
V: TRBV28
CDR3: CASSPSDGEAFF
DNA: TGTGCCAGCAGTCCATCGGACGGAGAAGCTTTCTTT

D: -
length: 13
J: TRBJ1-5
size: -
V: TRBV30
CDR3: CAWGLRGSQPQHF
DNA: TGTGCCTGGGGGCTAAGGGGAAGCCAGCCCCAGCATTTT

D: TRBD2
length: 17
J: TRBJ2-1
size: -
V: TRBV11-1
CDR3: CASSLGRLADQGNEQFF
DNA: TGTGCCAGCAGCTTGGGAAGGCTAGCGGACCAAGGGAATGAGCAGTTCTTC

D: -
length: 13
J: TRBJ1-2
size: -
V: TRBV28
CDR3: CASSLINSAGYTF
DNA: TGTGCCAGCAGTTTAATAAACAGCGCGGGCTACACCTTC

D: TRBD1
length: 14
J: TRBJ2-3
size: few
V: TRBV5-1
CDR3: CASSSGQDTDTQYF
DNA: TGCGCCAGCAGCTCGGGACAGGACACAGATACGCAGTATTTT

D: TRBD1
length: 13
J: TRBJ2-7
size: -
V: TRBV28
CDR3: CASSPTGVYEQYF
DNA: TGTGCCAGCAGTCCTACAGGGGTATACGAGCAGTACTTC

D: -
length: 15
J: TRBJ1-2
size: -
V: TRBV28
CDR3: CASSLHWGEWYGYTF
DNA: TGTGCCAGCAGTCTCCATTGGGGGGAATGGTATGGCTACACCTTC

D: TRBD2
length: 14
J: TRBJ2-1
size: few
V: TRBV9
CDR3: CASSKWTSRDEQFF
DNA: TGTGCCAGCAGCAAATGGACTAGCAGGGATGAGCAGTTCTTC

D: -
length: 15
J: TRBJ1-4
size: -
V: TRBV6-1
CDR3: CASRPQTGAAEKLFF
DNA: TGTGCCAGCAGGCCCCAGACGGGCGCGGCCGAAAAACTGTTTTTT

D: TRBD2
length: 15
J: TRBJ2-3
size: -
V: TRBV5-1
CDR3: CASSPGTSGTDTQYF
DNA: TGCGCCAGCAGCCCCGGGACTAGCGGGACAGATACGCAGTATTTT

D: TRBD1
length: 19
J: TRBJ2-7
size: -
V: TRBV14
CDR3: CASSQRSWTGTLRSNEQYF
DNA: TGTGCCAGCAGCCAACGATCGTGGACAGGAACCCTAAGATCTAACGAGCAGTACTTC

D: -
length: 18
J: TRBJ1-5
size: -
V: TRBV5-3
CDR3: CARSSDMRGDFGNQPQHF
DNA: TGTGCCAGAAGCTCGGATATGAGGGGAGATTTCGGCAATCAGCCCCAGCATTTT

D: TRBD1
length: 15
J: TRBJ1-2
size: -
V: TRBV6-5
CDR3: CASSLGRDRVYGYTF
DNA: TGTGCCAGCAGTCTCGGGAGGGACAGGGTCTATGGCTACACCTTC

D: -
length: 13
J: TRBJ2-7
size: once
V: TRBV7-2
CDR3: CASTYRQAYEQYF
DNA: TGTGCCAGCACGTATCGACAGGCCTACGAGCAGTACTTC

D: TRBD2
length: 18
J: TRBJ2-5
size: -
V: TRBV11-3
CDR3: CASSLAGSGTGSGETQYF
DNA: TGTGCCAGCAGCTTAGCGGGTAGCGGGACGGGGTCGGGCGAGACCCAGTACTTC

D: TRBD1
length: 14
J: TRBJ1-2
size: few
V: TRBV30
CDR3: CAWTRGTENYGYTF
DNA: TGTGCCTGGACTCGTGGGACAGAGAATTATGGCTACACCTTC

D: -
length: 16
J: TRBJ1-5
size: -
V: TRBV23-1
CDR3: CASSQSDRFSNQPQHF
DNA: TGCGCCAGCAGTCAATCGGATAGGTTTAGCAATCAGCCCCAGCATTTT

D: -
length: 14
J: TRBJ2-1
size: -
V: TRBV5-1
CDR3: CASSQGNSYNEQFF
DNA: TGCGCCAGTTCTCAGGGAAACTCCTACAATGAGCAGTTCTTC

D: -
length: 17
J: TRBJ2-6
size: -
V: TRBV1
CDR3: CTSSQDPEGSGANVLTF
DNA: TGCACCAGCAGCCAAGATCCGGAGGGCTCTGGGGCCAACGTCCTGACTTTC

D: -
length: 15
J: TRBJ2-6
size: many
V: TRBV11-2
CDR3: CASSSTRSGANVLTF
DNA: TGTGCCAGCAGCTCGACCCGCTCTGGGGCCAACGTCCTGACTTTC

D: -
length: 17
J: TRBJ2-1
size: -
V: TRBV10-1
CDR3: CASSGLHQGSDRNEQFF
DNA: TGCGCCAGCAGTGGCCTCCATCAGGGTTCCGATAGGAATGAGCAGTTCTTC

D: TRBD1
length: 16
J: TRBJ1-5
size: many
V: TRBV30
CDR3: CAWSASRTGPNQPQHF
DNA: TGTGCCTGGAGTGCCAGCCGGACAGGGCCCAATCAGCCCCAGCATTTT

D: -
length: 15
J: TRBJ2-3
size: many
V: TRBV5-1
CDR3: CASSGITMSTDTQYF
DNA: TGCGCCAGCAGCGGAATAACAATGAGCACAGATACGCAGTATTTT

D: -
length: 16
J: TRBJ1-2
size: many
V: TRBV28
CDR3: CASKRMEADLRDGYTF
DNA: TGTGCCAGCAAGCGCATGGAGGCCGACTTGAGGGATGGCTACACCTTC

D: TRBD2
length: 19
J: TRBJ2-1
size: -
V: TRBV7-8
CDR3: CASSLPSGETSGTHNEQFF
DNA: TGTGCCAGCAGCTTACCGTCAGGGGAAACTAGCGGAACCCACAATGAGCAGTTCTTC

D: -
length: 15
J: TRBJ2-7
size: -
V: TRBV29-1
CDR3: CSVEVGSDSSYEQYF
DNA: TGCAGCGTTGAAGTGGGAAGCGATAGCTCCTACGAGCAGTACTTC